This TCR beta chain originates from a study of cytomegalovirus exposure and HLA in healthy donors (dated by TCRdb to about 2017). Context from the whole study: The 666 repertoires of the first cohort and the roughly 120 validation repertoires were produced on the same platform, according to a later analysis. The study was designed to test whether signatures of past pathogen exposure could be identified by cataloging public T cell receptors. To predict cytomegalovirus infection status, the study brought together high-throughput TCR immunosequencing, statistical association of individual TCRs with disease status, and machine learning. Besides the first cohort of about 730 subjects, a separate validation cohort made up of 120 different subjects was used.

Library prep was done by the immunoSEQ multiplex PCR assay. Under the source paper's analysis protocol: To diagnose cytomegalovirus status from the catalog of TCR beta chain sequences, a statistical classification framework was built. TCRdb re-hosts the immuneACCESS table, in-frame sequences only. Its copies lack some clones; in the studies checked, an unresolved V gene accounts for under half of them, and the cause for the rest is not known. Clone size and V and J calls were adopted from that table, with D and trimming inferred from the DNA. A total of 200,000 to 250,000 clones appear in this sample, roughly 88% of them only once. The ten largest clones add up to about 14% of the sample. The donors were included in the validation cohort of some 110 subjects, a group kept apart from the roughly 670-subject first cohort. V loses 1 base of germline sequence and J loses 6 bases, and the interval between the two ends is 15 bases. The germline V gene encodes CDR1 LGHNA and CDR2 YSLEER. Spanning cysteine to phenylalanine, the CDR3 consists of 16 amino acids. This entry keeps only the CDR3 DNA: 48 bases, framed from base 1.

General findings and caveats noted by the study authors: According to the authors, the approach could potentially be generalized to other disease states and immunological phenotypes. The study listed 150 to 200 TCR beta chains as associated with cytomegalovirus. All 120 repertoires were used to score co-occurrence in the validation cohort in a later analysis, because that analysis had no HLA typing for the cohort. In vitro tests confirmed that a few of the cytomegalovirus-associated TCR beta chains recognize cytomegalovirus antigens. The classifier was reported to diagnose cytomegalovirus status with high specificity and sensitivity in both the original cohort and the validation cohort. Of the cluster scores, approximately 95% were above 0 in a later analysis, which found that TCRs clustered in the first cohort also tended to co-occur in the 120 validation repertoires. Most TCR sequences were observed very rarely across donors, whereas some public TCRs were present in many individuals.

About this clone: Its antigen is currently not known. Base-call qualities are not available, and no considerably larger clone is one nucleotide away.

Sequencing input: PBMCs. This receptor was taken from a woman in her twenties or thirties in good health and CMV-seropositive. Recombination linked TRBV4-3 to TRBJ2-2, with a weak D call of TRBD1 (5 bases match). The CDR3 here reads CASSQVPTGRSGELFF. DNA sequence: TGCGCCAGCAGCCAAGTTCCAACAGGTAGGTCCGGGGAGCTGTTTTTT.